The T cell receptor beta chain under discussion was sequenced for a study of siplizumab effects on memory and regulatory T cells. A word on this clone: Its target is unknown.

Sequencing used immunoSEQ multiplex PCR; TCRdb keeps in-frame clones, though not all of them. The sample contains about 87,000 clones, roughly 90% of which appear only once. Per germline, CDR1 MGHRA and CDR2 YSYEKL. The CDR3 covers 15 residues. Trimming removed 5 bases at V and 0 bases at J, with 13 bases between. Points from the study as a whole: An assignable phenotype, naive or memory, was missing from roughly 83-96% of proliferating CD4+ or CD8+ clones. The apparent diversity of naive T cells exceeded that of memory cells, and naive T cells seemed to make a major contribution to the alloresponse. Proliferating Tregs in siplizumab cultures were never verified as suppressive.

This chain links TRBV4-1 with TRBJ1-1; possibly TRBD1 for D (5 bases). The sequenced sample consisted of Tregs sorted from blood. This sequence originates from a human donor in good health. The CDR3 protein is CASSLGEGLNTEAFF. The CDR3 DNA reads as TGCGCCAGCAGCTTAGGGGAGGGGCTGAACACTGAAGCTTTCTTT.